This T cell receptor beta chain was sequenced in a study of regulatory T cells in long-lasting Graves disease. Study outcomes and limitations: Graves' patients with persistent disease showed TCR diversity lower than patients newly diagnosed.

Noted time point: newly diagnosed GD, antithyroid drugs for less than 3 months. Generation of the TCR library employed RNA extracted from PBMCs. Sequencing libraries for TCR beta were prepared with iRepertoire HTBI primers and Arm-PCR of CDR3 regions. Using its own MiXCR run on the multiplex PCR reads, TCRdb lists one record per CDR3 protein. This repertoire shows about 240,000 distinct CDR3 sequences, over 20% found once; its top ten account for around 14%. Only a few counts were recorded for this clonotype. Its target is not known. The CDR3 totals 14 residues. Trimming stripped 0 bases from V and 7 bases from J, with 8 bases between. Germline CDR1 and CDR2: SGHNT and YYREEE (reference sequence).

The TCR was taken from a female donor with Graves disease. This rearrangement joins TRBV5-4 to TRBJ1-6; D gene unclear. Sequences were derived from peripheral blood mononuclear cells (PBMCs), sampled at new diagnosis, from a patient treated with antithyroid drugs. CDR3 region: CASSLEEGNSPLHF. CDR3 nucleotides: TGTGCCAGCAGCTTGGAGGAGGGCAATTCACCCCTCCACTTT.